A single T cell receptor (beta chain) is shown here with its context. As yet, its antigen is unknown. Amplification of TCRalpha and TCRbeta cDNA involved two nested PCRs that ran for about 16 and 10 cycles. From its re-call of the 5' RACE reads, TCRdb lists each CDR3 protein once, without DNA. This listing includes some 160,000 distinct CDR3 sequences. This entry is derived from a study of monozygotic twins with inflammatory bowel disease. General observations from the study: The analysis did not separate different T cell subtypes. Healthy twins shared more clonotypes with others than IBD patients, most markedly active ones. Extra variability in the repertoires of patients may have come from differing immunosuppressive treatments.

Germline loops: CDR1 DFQATT, CDR2 SNEGSKA (reference sequence). The CDR3 length is 14 residues. This rearrangement joins TRBV20-1 to TRBJ1-5; there is no DNA to check the TCRdb D call of TRBD1. Sequencing input: blood. This receptor was obtained from a human donor with ulcerative colitis or Crohn's disease, or a healthy co-twin of an affected twin (not recorded which). The CDR3: CSAEGTGKNQPQHF.